Ten or more counts support the clone carrying this TCR beta chain. Its antigen is unidentified. This record comes from a study of neurological immune-mediated disorders. Broader study findings: Falling below healthy controls, multiple sclerosis showed the least TCR clonal expansion, while HTLV-1-associated myelopathy showed the most. None of the CDR3 amino acid sequences in expanded clones turned up in more than one subject, which points to private repertoires in all groups.

The CDR3 totals 12 residues. V lost 8 bases, J lost 3 bases, and 10 bases lay in between. Synthesis of cDNA used 5'RACE (with 10-nucleotide random UMIs). Over 160 million TCR-beta sequences from 15-18 subjects came from every sequencing run. TCRdb fed the 5' RACE reads into MiXCR, producing one record per CDR3 protein. The sample lists fewer than 45,000 distinct CDR3 sequences, around 6% occurring once. Material: CD4+ T cells from blood. The sequence was collected from a middle-aged woman in good health. The V and J genes are TRBV12-3 or TRBV12-4 and TRBJ1-1; D might be TRBD1 (5 bases). The CDR3 reads CASAGGYTEAFF. As DNA, the CDR3 is TGTGCCAGCGCGGGGGGGTACACTGAAGCTTTCTTT.